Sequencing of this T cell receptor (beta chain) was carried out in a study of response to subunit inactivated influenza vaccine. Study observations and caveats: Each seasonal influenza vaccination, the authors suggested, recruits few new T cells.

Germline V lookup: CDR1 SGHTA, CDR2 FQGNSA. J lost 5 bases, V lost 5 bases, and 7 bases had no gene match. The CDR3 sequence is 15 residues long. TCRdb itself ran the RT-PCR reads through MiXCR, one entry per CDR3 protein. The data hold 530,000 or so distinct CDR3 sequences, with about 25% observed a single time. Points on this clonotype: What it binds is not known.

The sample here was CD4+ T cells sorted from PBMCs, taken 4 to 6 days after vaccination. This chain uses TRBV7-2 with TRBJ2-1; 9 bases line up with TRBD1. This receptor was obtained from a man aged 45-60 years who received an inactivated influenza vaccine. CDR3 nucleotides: TGTGCCAGCAGCCGGACAGGGGTGCCGGACAATGAGCAGTTCTTC. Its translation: CASSRTGVPDNEQFF.